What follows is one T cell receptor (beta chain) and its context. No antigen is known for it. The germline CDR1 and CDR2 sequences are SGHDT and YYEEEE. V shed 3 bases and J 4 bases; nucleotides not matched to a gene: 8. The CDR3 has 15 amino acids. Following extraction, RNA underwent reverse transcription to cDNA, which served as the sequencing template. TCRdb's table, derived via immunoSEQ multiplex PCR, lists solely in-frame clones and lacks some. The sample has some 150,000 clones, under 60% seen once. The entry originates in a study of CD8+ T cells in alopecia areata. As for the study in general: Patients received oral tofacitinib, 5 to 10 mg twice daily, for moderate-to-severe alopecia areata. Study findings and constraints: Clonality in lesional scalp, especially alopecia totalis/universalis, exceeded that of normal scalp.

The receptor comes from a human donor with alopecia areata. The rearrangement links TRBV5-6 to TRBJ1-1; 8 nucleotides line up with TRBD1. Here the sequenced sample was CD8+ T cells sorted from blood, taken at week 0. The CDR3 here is CASSSPDRAGTEAFF. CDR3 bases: TGTGCCAGCAGCTCCCCGGACAGGGCTGGCACTGAAGCTTTCTTT.